These 7 T cell receptor beta chains share one sample of origin, sequenced in a study. TCRdb independently ran MiXCR on the 5' RACE reads; one entry per CDR3 protein. The table shows roughly 40,000 distinct CDR3 sequences, with approximately 19% occurring only once. Source material: naive CD4+ T cells sorted from a lymph node. Subset defined: naive CD4+ T cells, CD4+CD45RA+CD25-. The receptors stem from a female donor with breast cancer.

This clonotype was detected only a few times. This chain's CDR3 is CASSLQAHYGYTF. In DNA form, the CDR3 reads TGTGCCAGCAGCTTACAGGCACACTATGGCTACACCTTC. This chain links TRBV5-6 with TRBJ1-2; possibly TRBD1 for D (5 bases). There are 13 residues in the CDR3. Trimming cost V 2 bases and J 3 bases, with 8 bases left between them. Germline assignment: CDR1 SGHDT and CDR2 YYEEEE.

Notes on this clonotype: A much larger clone is a single base away; this may be a read error. The rearrangement joins TRBV6-5 to TRBJ1-2, with D hard to call. Germline-derived CDR1 and CDR2 are MNHEY and SVGAGI. Trimming removed 5 bases from V and 8 bases from J, with 12 bases in between. CDR3 size: 12 residues. The CDR3 sequence: CASSTRASGYTF. As DNA, the CDR3 is TGTGCCAGCAGTACCCGGGCAAGCGGCTACACCTTC.

At least ten counts were recorded for this clonotype. The CDR3 bases are TGCGCCAGCAGCTTGGAGGGTACGCCTGAAGCTTTCTTT. Its translation is CASSLEGTPEAFF. The gene calls are TRBV5-1 and TRBJ1-1; D unresolved. V was pared by 0 bases and J by 6 bases, with 9 bases between. Germline CDR1 reads SGHRS; CDR2 reads YFSETQ. This CDR3 has 13 residues.

This chain joins TRBV6-2 or TRBV6-3 and TRBJ2-3, with TRBD1 matching over 7 bases. CDR3 size: 15 residues. Germline CDR1 MNHEY, CDR2 SVGEGT. With V trimmed by 5 bases and J by 0 bases, 5 bases remained unmatched. The CDR3 DNA is TGTGCCAGCAGTCTCGGGACAGCTAGCACAGATACGCAGTATTTT. Encoded protein: CASSLGTASTDTQYF.

This chain links TRBV5-1 with TRBJ2-1; D assignment may be TRBD1 or TRBD2 (5 bases each). Germline V CDR1 and CDR2: SGHRS, YFSETQ. V lost 1 base and J 7 bases, leaving 15 bases between the germline ends. The CDR3 contains 15 residues. For the CDR3, the DNA is TGCGCCAGCAGCTTGAGGGGACCAGAGGCAAATGAGCAGTTCTTC. This encodes CASSLRGPEANEQFF.

The table lists this clonotype with a few counts. This chain joins TRBV7-2 and TRBJ2-7; 8 nucleotides line up with TRBD1. This CDR3 has 14 amino acids. The V segment lost 5 bases and the J segment 6 bases; nucleotides outside the gene matches: 9. The germline V gene has CDR1 SGHTA and CDR2 FQGNSA. CDR3 nucleotide sequence: TGTGCCAGCAGCCCGACAGGGGCGGAATTCGAGCAGTACTTC. It encodes CASSPTGAEFEQYF.

There are many counts of this clonotype. The chain has TRBV7-9 and TRBJ1-2; D is unclear. This CDR3 region has 9 residues. Germline V gene lookup returns CDR1 SEHNR and CDR2 FQNEAQ (reference sequence). V was shortened by 7 bases and J by 8 bases, with 5 bases between the two germline ends. The CDR3 region is CASNRGYTF. CDR3 nucleotide sequence: TGTGCCAGCAACCGGGGCTACACCTTC.